These T cell receptor beta chains were read from a single sample in a study of blood T cell repertoires in COVID-19. The protocol was immunoSEQ multiplex PCR, while the TCRdb copy is restricted to in-frame clones and leaves out a portion. Here the sample spans 320,000 or so clones, 88% being singletons. Sequencing input: PBMCs or T cells enriched from blood (not recorded which). These receptors were taken from a young man who had recovered from COVID-19. CDR3s include the opening cysteine and the closing phenylalanine or tryptophan. The D gene is left open where the match is weak. Rows may omit the clone size; those that give it use once, few, many or a size class.

NA	TRBV5-6	TRBD1	TRBJ1-2	TGTGCCAGCAGCTTGGGGGACAGGGTATTCTATGGCTACACCTTC	CASSLGDRVFYGYTF
NA	TRBV5-1	NA	TRBJ2-5	TGCGCCAGCAGCGTGGAGAGGTGGACCCAGTACTTC	CASSVERWTQYF
NA	TRBV9	NA	TRBJ2-3	TGTGCCAGCAGCCCACAGGACTATGTAGATACGCAGTATTTT	CASSPQDYVDTQYF
NA	TRBV19	TRBD1	TRBJ1-5	TGTGCCAGTAGTACCCAGGGGGGTAGCAATCAGCCCCAGCATTTT	CASSTQGGSNQPQHF
NA	TRBV19	NA	TRBJ2-2	TGTGCCAGTAGTTCGCTAGCGTATAACACCGGGGAGCTGTTTTTT	CASSSLAYNTGELFF
NA	TRBV10-3	NA	TRBJ2-1	TGTGCCATCAGTGAGTCACAGTCTAATGAGCAGTTCTTC	CAISESQSNEQFF
NA	TRBV11-2	NA	TRBJ1-1	TGTGCCAGCAGCTTGTGGGGGGGTTATCGGAACACTGAAGCTTTCTTT	CASSLWGGYRNTEAFF
NA	TRBV4-1	NA	TRBJ1-6	TGCGCCAGCAGCCAAGATTTTCGGGGAAGTGATTCACCCCTCCACTTT	CASSQDFRGSDSPLHF
once	TRBV10-2	TRBD2	TRBJ2-3	TGCGCCACCATTCTAGGTCTAGCGGAGACAGATACGCAGTATTTT	CATILGLAETDTQYF
NA	TRBV7-9	NA	TRBJ1-1	TGTGCCAGCAGCTTACAGGGATACAACACTGAAGCTTTCTTT	CASSLQGYNTEAFF
few	TRBV15	TRBD1	TRBJ1-4	TGTGCCACCAGAACAGACAGGGTAGGGGAAAAACTGTTTTTT	CATRTDRVGEKLFF
few	TRBV10-3	NA	TRBJ1-5	TGTGCCATCAGTGAGTCGATGGCCTGGAATCAGCCCCAGCATTTT	CAISESMAWNQPQHF
NA	TRBV28	NA	TRBJ1-2	TGTGCCAGCAGTTTAGAGCCAGGGGAAATCGATGGCTACACCTTC	CASSLEPGEIDGYTF
NA	TRBV7-2	TRBD2	TRBJ2-1	TGTGCCAGCAGCTTCCTAGCGGGGAGCTACAATGAGCAGTTCTTC	CASSFLAGSYNEQFF
NA	TRBV2	NA	TRBJ2-2	TGTGCCAGCACCCTGCGAGGTAGCACCGGGGAGCTGTTTTTT	CASTLRGSTGELFF
NA	TRBV15	TRBD1	TRBJ2-1	TGTGCCACCAGCAGAGCCGCCTTAAGGAGGACAGGGGAAGGCAATGAGCAGTTCTTC	CATSRAALRRTGEGNEQFF